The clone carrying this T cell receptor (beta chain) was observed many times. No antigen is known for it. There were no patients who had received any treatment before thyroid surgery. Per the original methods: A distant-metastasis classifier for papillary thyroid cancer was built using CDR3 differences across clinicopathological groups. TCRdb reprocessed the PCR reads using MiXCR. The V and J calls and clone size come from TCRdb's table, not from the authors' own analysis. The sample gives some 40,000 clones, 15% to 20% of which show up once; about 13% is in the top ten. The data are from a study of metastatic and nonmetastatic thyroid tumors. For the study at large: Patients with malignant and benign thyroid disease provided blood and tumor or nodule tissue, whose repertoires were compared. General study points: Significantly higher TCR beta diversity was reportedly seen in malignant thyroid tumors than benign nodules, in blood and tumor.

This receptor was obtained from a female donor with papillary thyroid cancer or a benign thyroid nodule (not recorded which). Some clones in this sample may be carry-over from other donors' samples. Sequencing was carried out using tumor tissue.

For the CDR3, the DNA is TGTGCCAGCAGACTTGGGACGGCGAACACTGAAGCTTTCTTT. Protein product: CASRLGTANTEAFF. The V gene is TRBV28, the J gene TRBJ1-1; perhaps TRBD1 as D (5 bases). This CDR3 comprises 14 residues. V gave up 6 bases and J gave up 1 base, with 12 bases separating them. Germline V CDR1 and CDR2: MDHEN, SYDVKM.